This T cell receptor (beta chain) was sequenced for a study of blood T cell repertoires in COVID-19. Study background: The United States, Italy and Spain were the sources of the acute and convalescent COVID-19 samples. The cDNA or gDNA used as material had been derived from T cells, B-cell-depleted T cells, or PBMCs.

Per germline, CDR1 MDHEN and CDR2 SYDVKM. With 5 bases removed from V and 4 bases from J, the gap between germline ends came to 18 bases. This CDR3 has 16 residues. Original processing methods: Amplification from reference gene primers served as the basis for estimated nucleated cell counts. Produced via immunoSEQ multiplex PCR; TCRdb's table is partial and in-frame only. V and J calls and clone size are those listed in that table; D and trimming were worked out from the DNA. This sample yields 200,000 to 250,000 clones, of which 70% to 90% are seen a single time; over 0.95% belongs to the top ten. This clone was seen only once.

The source material was peripheral blood. This receptor was identified in a middle-aged man with acute or convalescent COVID-19. This rearrangement joins TRBV28 to TRBJ2-1; possibly TRBD1 for D (5 bases). The CDR3 sequence is CASSTLTGDSYNEQFF. The CDR3 DNA follows: TGTGCCAGCAGTACTTTAACAGGAGATAGTTACAATGAGCAGTTCTTC.